These T cell receptor beta chains were read from a single sample in a study of blood T cell repertoires in COVID-19. Data came from immunoSEQ multiplex PCR; TCRdb stores just in-frame clones and leaves some out. The sample has roughly 150,000 clones, 81% seen once. The sample comprised PBMCs or T cells enriched from blood (not recorded which). The receptors shown here come from a woman aged 40-49 years with acute COVID-19. Each CDR3 is given with its conserved first and last residue. Each record gives: J gene, clone size, V gene, D gene, CDR3 protein, CDR3 DNA. The D gene is left open where the match is weak. Only part of the rows carry a size: once, few, many, or a class if the clone is expanded.

>TRBJ2-1|NA|TRBV4-1|NA
CASSQGPVSEQFF
TGCGCCAGCAGCCAAGGTCCGGTCTCCGAGCAGTTCTTC
>TRBJ2-7|NA|TRBV12-3/TRBV12-4|TRBD2
CASSSAGGAEQYF
TGTGCCAGCAGTTCGGCGGGAGGTGCAGAGCAGTACTTC
>TRBJ1-3|NA|TRBV10-3|NA
CATGEGAGNTIYF
TGTGCCACGGGTGAGGGGGCTGGAAACACCATATATTTT
>TRBJ2-2|NA|TRBV10-3|TRBD2
CAIQKSTGLGGRADTGELFF
TGTGCCATCCAAAAGAGCACAGGTTTAGGAGGGAGGGCCGACACCGGGGAGCTGTTTTTT
>TRBJ1-3|NA|TRBV3-1/TRBV3-2|NA
CASSQDLSSRTIYF
TGTGCCAGCAGCCAAGATCTATCGAGCCGAACCATATATTTT
>TRBJ2-1|NA|TRBV5-1|TRBD2
CASQLGTSGFYNEQFF
TGCGCCAGCCAGCTTGGGACTAGCGGGTTCTACAATGAGCAGTTCTTC
>TRBJ2-7|NA|TRBV7-8|TRBD2
CASSSGLAEGYEQYF
TGTGCCAGCAGCTCGGGACTAGCGGAAGGATACGAGCAGTACTTC
>TRBJ2-1|NA|TRBV29-1|NA
CSSEGASTHNEQFF
TGCAGCTCAGAGGGAGCTAGTACCCACAATGAGCAGTTCTTC
>TRBJ2-1|NA|TRBV10-1|TRBD2
CASSRLTSGINNEQFF
TGCGCCAGCAGCCGTCTGACTAGCGGGATTAACAATGAGCAGTTCTTC
>TRBJ1-1|NA|TRBV29-1|TRBD1
CSVEPGQGGTEAFF
TGCAGCGTTGAACCGGGACAGGGAGGGACTGAAGCTTTCTTT
>TRBJ2-7|NA|TRBV19|NA
CASSWTDSYEQYF
TGTGCCAGTAGTTGGACTGACTCCTACGAGCAGTACTTC
>TRBJ1-2|NA|TRBV24-1|TRBD1
CATSEPGQGIYGYTF
TGTGCCACCAGTGAACCGGGACAGGGGATCTATGGCTACACCTTC
>TRBJ2-2|few|TRBV25-1|NA
CASSDDRAGGELFF
TGTGCCAGCAGTGACGACCGCGCGGGCGGGGAGCTGTTTTTT
>TRBJ2-3|NA|TRBV6-6|NA
CASSPIGAGLRTDTQYF
TGTGCCAGCAGTCCCATCGGAGCAGGGTTGCGCACAGATACGCAGTATTTT
>TRBJ1-5|NA|TRBV7-9|NA
CASSLAGAGNQPQHF
TGTGCCAGCAGCTTAGCGGGGGCGGGCAATCAGCCCCAGCATTTT
>TRBJ2-5|few|TRBV5-1|TRBD1
CASSRTGEETQYF
TGCGCCAGCAGCCGCACAGGGGAAGAGACCCAGTACTTC
>TRBJ2-1|NA|TRBV7-2|TRBD2
CASSPQGLAGLYNEQFF
TGTGCCAGCAGCCCCCAGGGACTAGCGGGACTCTACAATGAGCAGTTCTTC
>TRBJ1-1|NA|TRBV6-2/TRBV6-3|NA
CASSYKQYKNTEAFF
TGTGCCAGCAGTTACAAACAGTACAAGAACACTGAAGCTTTCTTT
>TRBJ2-7|NA|TRBV2|TRBD2
CASSETGLAGGVYF
TGTGCCAGCAGCGAGACCGGACTAGCGGGAGGAGTGTACTTC
>TRBJ2-3|NA|TRBV7-3|TRBD2
CASSPTGSGTVTDTQYF
TGTGCCAGCAGCCCTACCGGTAGCGGGACGGTCACAGATACGCAGTATTTT
>TRBJ2-5|few|TRBV5-6|NA
CASSHWDSQETQYF
TGTGCCAGCAGCCATTGGGACTCCCAAGAGACCCAGTACTTC
>TRBJ2-7|NA|TRBV6-5|NA
CASSYRIDRSYEQYF
TGTGCCAGCAGTTACCGAATAGACAGGAGCTACGAGCAGTACTTC
>TRBJ1-2|NA|TRBV12-3/TRBV12-4|NA
CASSQTAAYGYTF
TGTGCCAGCAGTCAGACAGCTGCCTATGGCTACACCTTC
>TRBJ1-4|NA|TRBV11-2|NA
CASSLDGSGRGAEKLFF
TGTGCCAGCAGCTTAGATGGTTCAGGGAGGGGGGCTGAAAAACTGTTTTTT
>TRBJ2-3|NA|TRBV7-9|TRBD2
CASSPGGERVITDTQYF
TGTGCCAGCAGCCCCGGGGGGGAGCGGGTAATCACAGATACGCAGTATTTT
>TRBJ2-5|NA|TRBV5-5|TRBD2
CASSPRRGAGEETQYF
TGTGCCAGCAGCCCTAGGAGGGGAGCGGGAGAAGAGACCCAGTACTTC
>TRBJ2-7|NA|TRBV7-9|TRBD2
CASSPSSGSRDEQYF
TGTGCCAGCAGCCCGTCTAGCGGGAGCCGCGACGAGCAGTACTTC
>TRBJ2-1|once|TRBV19|TRBD2
CASSISSGPYNEQFF
TGTGCCAGTAGTATTTCTAGCGGCCCCTACAATGAGCAGTTCTTC
>TRBJ2-7|NA|TRBV5-1|NA
CASTVDRGEQYF
TGCGCCAGCACCGTTGATAGGGGGGAGCAGTACTTC
>TRBJ1-2|NA|TRBV7-9|TRBD1
CASSSDRGGYGYTF
TGTGCCAGCAGCTCGGACAGGGGAGGATATGGCTACACCTTC
>TRBJ1-1|once|TRBV7-9|NA
CASSLSGVLGNTEAFF
TGTGCCAGCAGCTTAAGTGGAGTCCTCGGGAACACTGAAGCTTTCTTT
>TRBJ2-7|NA|TRBV4-1|TRBD2
CASSQSAGLAGAEQYF
TGCGCCAGCAGCCAATCCGCCGGACTAGCGGGAGCCGAGCAGTACTTC
>TRBJ1-2|NA|TRBV19|NA
CASSPTDGGNYGYTF
TGTGCCAGTAGTCCGACCGACGGGGGGAACTATGGCTACACCTTC
>TRBJ2-2|NA|TRBV6-2/TRBV6-3|NA
CASSYVAGGANTGELFF
TGTGCCAGCAGTTACGTTGCAGGCGGGGCAAACACCGGGGAGCTGTTTTTT
>TRBJ1-5|NA|TRBV2|NA
CASSAQGINQPQHF
TGTGCCAGCAGTGCTCAGGGGATAAATCAGCCCCAGCATTTT
>TRBJ1-2|once|TRBV5-1|TRBD1
CASSWAGGARDGYTF
TGCGCCAGCAGCTGGGCAGGGGGCGCCAGGGATGGCTACACCTTC
>TRBJ1-1|NA|TRBV4-1|TRBD1
CASSHDRVNEAFF
TGCGCCAGCAGCCACGACAGGGTGAATGAAGCTTTCTTT
>TRBJ1-5|NA|TRBV19|NA
CASSTGGLQPQHF
TGTGCCAGTAGTACGGGGGGACTTCAGCCCCAGCATTTT
>TRBJ2-1|NA|TRBV3-1/TRBV3-2|NA
CASSPWELASYNEQFF
TGTGCCAGCAGCCCATGGGAGCTAGCGTCCTACAATGAGCAGTTCTTC
>TRBJ1-1|NA|TRBV19|NA
CASIGHSPEAFF
TGTGCCAGTATTGGACATTCTCCTGAAGCTTTCTTT